Following are 11 T cell receptor beta chains from one sample sequenced in a study of Ad26.COV2.S vaccination and SARS-CoV-2 variants. The data were produced by immunoSEQ multiplex PCR, yet TCRdb's version contains in-frame clones alone and is incomplete. Here the sample spans roughly 320,000 clones, 85% to 90% being singletons. As to treatment: about 20 received Ad26.COV2.S at low or high dose, single or two shots; roughly five received placebo; per-sample allocation not given. Samples were taken on day 63 after the first vaccine or placebo injection. The material was peripheral blood, obtained in a trial of Ad26.COV2.S vaccine versus placebo. The source of these receptors is a person between 18 and 59 years old who received the Ad26.COV2.S COVID-19 vaccine or a placebo.

The chain has TRBV5-6 and TRBJ2-5; perhaps TRBD2 as D (6 bases). This CDR3 contains 14 residues. The germline CDR1 and CDR2 sequences are SGHDT and YYEEEE. V was trimmed by 4 bases and J by 5 bases, leaving 15 bases between them. The CDR3 DNA follows: TGTGCCAGCAGCCCCTCGGGGGTCGAGGAGACCCAGTACTTC. Translated, it gives CASSPSGVEETQYF.

CDR3 bases: TGTGCCAGCAAGGGGACGACAGGGGATGGCTACACCTTC. This encodes CASKGTTGDGYTF. The V and J genes are TRBV3-1 (or the pseudogene TRBV3-2) and TRBJ1-2; 8 positions match TRBD1. The CDR3 covers 13 residues. Germline CDR1 is LGHDT and CDR2 is YNNKEL (reference sequence). The trim removed 7 bases at V and 6 bases at J, leaving 7 bases unmatched.

V usage is TRBV20-1 and J usage is TRBJ1-1; D not resolved. The CDR3 consists of 11 residues. Germline V gives CDR1 DFQATT, CDR2 SNEGSKA (reference sequence). The V end lost 8 bases, the J end lost 1 base, and 8 bases lay between the germline ends. Here the CDR3 DNA reads TGCAGTCCCTCCCGGAACACTGAAGCTTTCTTT. Amino acid sequence: CSPSRNTEAFF.

The chain joins TRBV6-2 or TRBV6-3 to TRBJ2-3; TRBD1 might be the D (5 bases). Trimming cost V 2 bases and J 2 bases, with 14 bases left between them. The CDR3 sequence is 16 residues long. Per germline, CDR1 MNHEY and CDR2 SVGEGT. CDR3 residues: CASSYVGNRYTDTQYF. In nucleotides, the CDR3 is TGTGCCAGCAGTTACGTGGGTAACAGGTACACAGATACGCAGTATTTT.

V is TRBV25-1 and J is TRBJ1-4, with D maybe TRBD1 (5 bases). The CDR3 contains 14 residues. Trimming removed 1 base from V and 7 bases from J, with 10 bases in between. The germline CDR1 and CDR2 sequences are MGHDK and SYGVNS. The CDR3 bases are TGTGCCAGCAGTGAATGGGGGGAGAGTGAAAAACTGTTTTTT. Its translation: CASSEWGESEKLFF.

The chain links TRBV7-2 to TRBJ2-1; 8 bases line up with TRBD1. With V trimmed by 0 bases and J by 10 bases, 11 bases remained unmatched. This CDR3 has 16 residues. Germline CDR1 and CDR2: SGHTA and FQGNSA. The CDR3 coding sequence is TGTGCCAGCAGCTTAGCTGCGACAGGGGCTCGGGGGGAGCAGTTCTTC. This sequence encodes CASSLAATGARGEQFF.

The chain combines TRBV11-3 with TRBJ1-4; D not certain. Trimming left V 5 bases short and J 4 bases short, with 11 bases between. The CDR3 sequence is 14 residues long. Germline loops: CDR1 SGHNT, CDR2 YENEEA. The CDR3 bases are TGTGCCAGCAGCGACGGACCCTTTAATGAAAAACTGTTTTTT. It codes for CASSDGPFNEKLFF.

The chain recombines TRBV25-1 with TRBJ2-2; 9 positions agree with TRBD1. The J segment lost 2 bases and the V segment lost 6 bases, leaving 7 bases of the junction unmatched. CDR1 is MGHDK and CDR2 is SYGVNS in the germline V gene. The CDR3 is 16 residues long. In nucleotides, the CDR3 is TGTGCCAGCAGAATACCGGGACAGGGCAACACCGGGGAGCTGTTTTTT. This gives the protein CASRIPGQGNTGELFF.

The V call is TRBV7-3, the J call TRBJ2-1; 7 bases map to TRBD2. V shed 3 bases and J 5 bases; nucleotides not matched to a gene: 1. Per the germline V gene, CDR1 is SGHTA and CDR2 is FQGTGA. The CDR3 length is 13 residues. CDR3 nucleotides: TGTGCCAGCAGCTTTGCGGGGGACAATGAGCAGTTCTTC. This encodes CASSFAGDNEQFF.

The CDR3 DNA reads TGTGCCAGCAGCCTTTCGGGCGGGGGTTCCTACAATGAGCAGTTCTTC. Translating gives CASSLSGGGSYNEQFF. The rearrangement uses TRBV3-1 (or the pseudogene TRBV3-2) and TRBJ2-1; TRBD2 matches at 7 bases. The CDR3 is 16 amino acids. Unmatched junction bases numbered 7, after V lost 4 bases and J lost 1 base. The germline CDR1 and CDR2 sequences are LGHDT and YNNKEL (reference sequence).

This chain uses TRBV3-1 (or the pseudogene TRBV3-2) with TRBJ1-1, with a weak D call TRBD1 (5 bases). V lost 0 bases and J lost 0, with 5 bases in between. This CDR3 is 14 amino acids long. Germline V gene data show CDR1 as LGHDT and CDR2 as YNNKEL (reference sequence). The CDR3 nucleotides read TGTGCCAGCAGCCAAGAGACAGTGAACACTGAAGCTTTCTTT. Protein product: CASSQETVNTEAFF.